Each of the 5 T cell receptor beta chains below was sequenced from the same sample in a study of T cell repertoires in ileal Crohn's disease. The table came from immunoSEQ multiplex PCR; TCRdb's copy has only in-frame clones and leaves some out. The sample has several thousand clones; 74% are singletons. Sequenced input: ileal tissue. All receptors come from an adult with Crohn's disease.

This chain links TRBV10-3 with TRBJ2-1, with 7 bases aligning to TRBD1. Germline V gene sequence: CDR1 ENHRY, CDR2 SYGVKD. After removal of 10 bases from V and 3 bases from J, the junction contained 6 bases not matched to a gene. This CDR3 is built from 13 residues. Here the CDR3 reads CASRQGHYNEQFF. CDR3 DNA sequence: TGTGCCAGCCGACAGGGTCACTACAATGAGCAGTTCTTC.

This chain joins TRBV6-5 and TRBJ1-2, with a possible D match to TRBD1 (5 bases). The CDR3 covers 14 residues. The V gene's germline CDR1 is MNHEY and CDR2 SVGAGI. The germline V and J ends were trimmed by 7 bases and 5 bases, with 17 bases remaining between them. CDR3 bases: TGTGCCAGCACCCCCCAGGGACTACCGTATGGCTACACCTTC. The encoded protein is CASTPQGLPYGYTF.

The chain combines TRBV2 with TRBJ1-3, with D unresolved. CDR1 SNHLY and CDR2 FYNNEI come from the germline V gene. V shed 4 bases and J shed 2 bases, with 12 bases lying between them. This CDR3 has 15 amino acids. The CDR3 is CASSGSQVPGNTIYF. CDR3 bases: TGTGCCAGCAGTGGTTCCCAGGTTCCTGGAAACACCATATATTTT.

The chain carries TRBV6-5 and TRBJ2-1, with a possible D match to TRBD2 (6 bases). V dropped 5 bases and J dropped 6 bases, with 11 bases sitting between them. The CDR3 is 13 residues long. Germline loops: CDR1 MNHEY, CDR2 SVGAGI. The chain's CDR3 is CASSAGLFNEQFF. The CDR3 bases are TGTGCCAGCAGTGCGGGACTTTTCAATGAGCAGTTCTTC.

This chain links TRBV6-1 with TRBJ1-5; a possible D gene is TRBD1 (5 bases). The V end was cut by 7 bases, the J end by 6 bases, with 10 bases between. CDR1 and CDR2 from the germline V gene are MNHNS and SASEGT. The CDR3 runs to 12 residues. The CDR3 spells CASKGISQPQHF. CDR3 DNA: TGTGCCAGCAAGGGGATTAGTCAGCCCCAGCATTTT.